This T cell receptor beta chain was found in a study of blood T cell repertoires in COVID-19 (dated by TCRdb to about 2020). Notes on the research overall: Samples covering the acute and convalescent phases of COVID-19 were provided by collaborators in the United States, Italy and Spain. The material from the prospective study consisted of cDNA or gDNA derived from T cells, B-cell-depleted T cells, or PBMCs. Deeply sampled blood TCRbeta repertoires from subjects exposed to, actively infected with, or recovered from COVID-19 were included in the dataset. A freely available public database, intended as a resource for researchers studying the immune response to SARS-CoV-2, is where the repertoires were released. Samples came from the ongoing ImmuneRACE study (first 160 participants) plus 1,254 subjects from 6 global collaborators. Nearly every sample came with metadata listing a de-identified subject ID, COVID-19 status, age in years and sex. Where available, HLA class I and class II types were obtained from metadata supplied by the sample provider rather than from assay-based typing.

Here is what the overall study found, with its caveats: How much clinical and demographic metadata was included differed by source and by participant, and the metadata was provided uncurated.

Each collaborating institution followed its own protocols to collect whole blood in K2EDTA tubes. Collaborator samples were shipped for TCRbeta analysis as frozen whole blood, isolated PBMCs, or DNA extracted from either sample type. TCRbeta CDR3 regions were amplified from genomic DNA by means of the immunoSEQ Assay, a bias-controlled multiplex PCR. From the authors' description of their analysis: Nucleated cell counts per sample were estimated from amplification of reference gene primers within the assay. To quantify the absolute abundance of each unique TCRbeta CDR3 rearrangement, sequence reads were collapsed and filtered. For each sample, productive Simpson clonality was calculated as the square root of Simpson's diversity index across productive rearrangements. In TCRdb, the immuneACCESS table is reduced to in-frame sequences with V and J assigned. These tables do not hold every clone; where another copy was compared, an unresolved V gene accounts for under half, and the others remain unexplained. The V and J calls and clone size were taken over from that table, and D and trimming were inferred from the DNA. This sample holds tens of thousands of clones; approximately 83% were observed only once. The top ten clones comprise 25% to 30% of the sample.

The junction shows trimming of 5 bases on V and 2 bases on J, plus 10 bases between the germline ends. The germline V gene encodes CDR1 LNHNV and CDR2 YYDKDF (reference sequence). The CDR3, from cysteine to phenylalanine, totals 13 residues. Only the CDR3 DNA is retained, 39 bases long and in frame from the first base. Concerning this clone itself: It lacks a known antigen. The input lacks base qualities; no much larger clone sits a single base away.

The clonotype comes from a human donor in a cohort sampled during active COVID-19. Sequencing was done on a sample of peripheral blood. The rearrangement joined TRBV15 to TRBJ2-7; no confident D gene assignment can be made. CDR3 sequence: CATSVQETYEQYF. The nucleotide sequence reads TGTGCCACCAGCGTTCAGGAAACCTACGAGCAGTACTTC.